This T cell receptor (beta chain) was recorded in a study of cytomegalovirus exposure and HLA in healthy donors. Trimming left V 5 bases short and J 1 base short, with 4 bases between. The V gene's germline CDR1 is DFQATT and CDR2 SNEGSKA (reference sequence). The length of the CDR3 is 11 residues. PCR was performed using 60 Vbeta and 13 Jbeta primers. Method: immunoSEQ multiplex PCR; TCRdb's copy keeps in-frame clones and lacks some. The sample consists of approximately 130,000 clones, 75% to 90% of them appearing once. The gene calls are TRBV20-1 and TRBJ2-3; D not resolved. The TCR sequence derives from a middle-aged woman in good health and CMV-seronegative. The sample taken for sequencing was PBMCs. The CDR3 spells CSAGRTDTQYF. CDR3 DNA: TGCAGTGCTGGCCGCACAGATACGCAGTATTTT.